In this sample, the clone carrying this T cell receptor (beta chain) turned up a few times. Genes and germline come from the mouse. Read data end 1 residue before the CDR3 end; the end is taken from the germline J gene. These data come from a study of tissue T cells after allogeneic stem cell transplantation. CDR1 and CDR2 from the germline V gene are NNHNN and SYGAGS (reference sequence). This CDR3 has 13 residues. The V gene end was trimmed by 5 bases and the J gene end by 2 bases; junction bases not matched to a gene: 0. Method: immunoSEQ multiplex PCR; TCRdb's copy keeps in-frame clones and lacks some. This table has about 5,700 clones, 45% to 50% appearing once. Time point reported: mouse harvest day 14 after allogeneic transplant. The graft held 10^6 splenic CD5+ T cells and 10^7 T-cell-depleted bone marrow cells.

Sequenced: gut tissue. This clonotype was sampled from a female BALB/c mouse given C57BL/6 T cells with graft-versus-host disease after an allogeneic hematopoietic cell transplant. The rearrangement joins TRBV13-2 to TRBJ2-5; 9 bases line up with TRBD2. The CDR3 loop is CASGDWGQDTQYF. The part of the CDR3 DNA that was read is TGTGCCAGCGGGGACTGGGGCCAAGACACCCAGTAC.